These 24 T cell receptor beta chains were all obtained from the same sample, sequenced in a study of blood T cell repertoires in COVID-19. The protocol was immunoSEQ multiplex PCR, while the TCRdb copy is restricted to in-frame clones and leaves out a portion. The table shows 300,000 to 400,000 clones, with around nine tenths occurring only once. The sample was PBMCs or T cells enriched from blood (not recorded which). These receptors all come from a woman under 30 who had recovered from COVID-19.

The chain is built from TRBV27 and TRBJ2-7; TRBD1 matches at 7 bases. The CDR3 contains 19 residues. The junction had 19 bases not matched to a gene; V was cut back by 1 base and J by 4 bases. Germline CDR1 is MNHEY and CDR2 is SMNVEV (reference sequence). The DNA for the CDR3 is TGTGCCAGCAGTTTATTTCGGAGACAGGGCACCCTTGAGGGGTACGAGCAGTACTTC. This sequence encodes CASSLFRRQGTLEGYEQYF.

This clone showed up many times. This chain's CDR3 is CASSPLAGGTDTQYF. CDR3 DNA: TGTGCCAGCAGTCCCTTAGCGGGGGGCACAGATACGCAGTATTTT. The chain employs TRBV6-4 and TRBJ2-3; the match to TRBD2 covers 9 bases. V trimming: 5 bases; J trimming: 1 base; junction bases outside the gene matches: 4. The CDR3 contains 15 residues. Germline V gene sequence: CDR1 MRHNA, CDR2 SNTAGT.

V is TRBV27 and J is TRBJ1-5; perhaps TRBD1 as D (6 bases). The V end lost 6 bases, the J end lost 7 bases, and 16 bases lay between the germline ends. From germline, CDR1 is MNHEY and CDR2 SMNVEV (reference sequence). The CDR3 covers 14 residues. CDR3 amino acids: CASRVTGVGQPQHF. CDR3 sequence (DNA): TGTGCCAGCAGGGTGACAGGTGTAGGGCAGCCCCAGCATTTT.

This clone was recorded only once. This chain connects TRBV28 to TRBJ2-3, with 10 bases fitting TRBD1. Germline-derived CDR1 and CDR2 are MDHEN and SYDVKM. The CDR3 is 16 amino acids. J was trimmed by 2 bases and V by 2 bases; bases with no gene match: 4. CDR3: CASSLGTGASTDTQYF. In DNA, the CDR3 is TGTGCCAGCAGTTTAGGGACAGGGGCCTCCACAGATACGCAGTATTTT.

The J gene is TRBJ1-4, the V gene TRBV7-9; D uncertain. The CDR3 spans 11 residues. V lost 7 bases to trimming and J lost 8 bases, with 8 bases between them. The germline CDR1 and CDR2 sequences are SEHNR and FQNEAQ (reference sequence). The CDR3 sequence: CASTSSEKLFF. The CDR3 nucleotides are TGTGCCAGCACCTCTAGCGAAAAACTGTTTTTT.

The chain has TRBV3-1 (or the pseudogene TRBV3-2) and TRBJ1-6; 7 bases are a match to TRBD1. The CDR3 length is 15 residues. The germline CDR1 and CDR2 sequences are LGHDT and YNNKEL (reference sequence). With 2 bases clipped from V and 9 bases from J, the junction kept 7 bases outside the gene matches. CDR3 in amino acids: CASSQLGGEGSPLHF. CDR3 nucleotides: TGTGCCAGCAGCCAATTAGGGGGCGAAGGTTCACCCCTCCACTTT.

This clone was counted once. The chain recombines TRBV13 with TRBJ2-3; 13 nucleotides line up with TRBD2. Germline assignment: CDR1 PRHDT and CDR2 FYEKMQ (reference sequence). There are 17 residues in the CDR3. Trimming cost V 2 bases and J 4 bases; bases outside gene matches: 6. The CDR3 DNA reads as TGTGCCAGCAGCTTAAAACTAGCGGGGGGGCTGCCAGATACGCAGTATTTT. Translating gives CASSLKLAGGLPDTQYF.

This clone was seen just once. The chain recombines TRBV6-5 with TRBJ1-5; possibly TRBD1 for D (6 bases). Germline CDR1 is MNHEY and CDR2 is SVGAGI. Trimming stripped 2 bases from V and 4 bases from J, with 12 bases between. The CDR3 sequence is 15 residues long. The CDR3 DNA reads TGTGCCAGCAGTTACACTACAGGGAGAAATCAGCCCCAGCATTTT. Amino acids: CASSYTTGRNQPQHF.

V is TRBV5-4 and J is TRBJ2-7, with D hard to call. CDR1 is SGHNT, CDR2 YYREEE, per germline (reference sequence). The V end was cut by 0 bases, the J end by 3 bases, with 4 bases between. CDR3 length: 12 residues. This CDR3 is CASSLEHYEQYF. The DNA for the CDR3 is TGTGCCAGCAGCTTGGAACACTACGAGCAGTACTTC.

The chain links TRBV6-4 to TRBJ1-5, with TRBD1 identical over 8 bases. In germline, CDR1 is MRHNA, CDR2 SNTAGT. This CDR3 region has 20 residues. The V and J ends lost 6 bases and 1 base, in that order; junction bases with no gene match: 20. DNA of the CDR3: TGTGCCAGCAGGTCAAGAGGACAGGGCTCCATTTATCGAAGCAATCAGCCCCAGCATTTT. Protein product: CASRSRGQGSIYRSNQPQHF.

This clone was seen a single time. The CDR3: CASSSLGQGGENEQFF. For the CDR3, the DNA is TGTGCCAGCAGCAGCCTGGGACAGGGCGGAGAAAATGAGCAGTTCTTC. V usage is TRBV6-6 and J usage is TRBJ2-1; TRBD1 matches at 9 bases. Looked up from germline, CDR1 is MNHNY and CDR2 is SVGAGI (reference sequence). Trimming cost V 6 bases and J 7 bases; bases outside gene matches: 13. The CDR3 consists of 16 residues.

The rearrangement joins TRBV12-3 or TRBV12-4 to TRBJ1-1; maybe TRBD1 (6 bases). The V end lost 6 bases, the J end lost 7 bases, and 15 bases lay between the germline ends. The CDR3 sequence is 13 residues long. This chain's CDR3 is CASRILQGFEAFF. CDR3 sequence (DNA): TGTGCCAGCAGAATATTACAGGGTTTTGAAGCTTTCTTT.

The chain uses TRBV9 and TRBJ1-3, with D perhaps TRBD1 (5 bases). The CDR3 length is 18 residues. Germline V gene data show CDR1 as SGDLS and CDR2 as YYNGEE. Trimming cost V 3 bases and J 1 base, with 20 bases left between them. CDR3 sequence: CASSETTGGRGSGNTIYF. CDR3 in DNA: TGTGCCAGCAGCGAGACAACCGGCGGGAGGGGATCTGGAAACACCATATATTTT.

J is TRBJ1-5 and V is TRBV7-9, with TRBD1 matching over 7 bases. With 1 base clipped from V and 3 bases from J, the junction kept 3 bases outside the gene matches. CDR1 and CDR2 from the germline V gene are SEHNR and FQNEAQ (reference sequence). The CDR3 runs 15 residues. CDR3 nucleotide sequence: TGTGCCAGCAGCTTAGAAGGGACAGACAATCAGCCCCAGCATTTT. It encodes CASSLEGTDNQPQHF.

The chain uses TRBV5-4 and TRBJ2-7; 10 nucleotides align to TRBD2. Trimming cost V 2 bases and J 1 base; bases outside gene matches: 9. The germline gives CDR1 SGHNT, CDR2 YYREEE (reference sequence). The CDR3 contains 17 residues. CDR3 residues: CASSLRPTSGASYEQYF. CDR3 coding DNA: TGTGCCAGCAGCTTAAGGCCCACTAGCGGGGCTTCCTACGAGCAGTACTTC.

The chain uses TRBV5-6 and TRBJ1-2, with D maybe TRBD1 (6 bases). The CDR3 covers 18 residues. V was clipped by 0 bases and J by 8 bases, with 26 bases between them. Germline loops: CDR1 SGHDT, CDR2 YYEEEE. CDR3 protein: CASSLAAMTGGILDGYTF. CDR3 nucleotide sequence: TGTGCCAGCAGCTTGGCGGCGATGACAGGCGGAATCCTTGACGGCTACACCTTC. Full variable domain (remainder filled in from reference TRBV5-6 and TRBJ1-2): DAGVTQSPTHLIKTRGQQVTLRCSPKSGHDTVSWYQQALGQGPQFIFQYYEEEERQRGNFPDRFSGHQFPNYSSELNVNALLLGDSALYLCASSLAAMTGGILDGYTFGSGTRLTVV.

The genes are TRBV9 and TRBJ2-7; 7 bases agree with TRBD1. CDR3 length equals 14 residues. The germline CDR1 and CDR2 sequences are SGDLS and YYNGEE. Germline trimming cut 3 bases from V and 3 bases from J; bases unmatched to any gene: 6. In nucleotides, the CDR3 is TGTGCCAGCAGCGCCGGACAGGCGGTCTACGAGCAGTACTTC. As protein: CASSAGQAVYEQYF.

V gene TRBV28 combines with J gene TRBJ1-6, with D unclear. CDR1 and CDR2 from the germline V gene are MDHEN and SYDVKM. The V gene lost 3 bases and the J gene lost 10 bases, with 13 bases spanning the gap. This CDR3 comprises 14 residues. This CDR3 is CASSFGGGKSPLHF. The CDR3 DNA follows: TGTGCCAGCAGTTTTGGAGGCGGGAAATCACCCCTCCACTTT.

The chain links TRBV30 to TRBJ1-2, with 7 bases matching TRBD1. Trimming took 7 bases from V and 4 from J; bases not matched to a gene: 9. The CDR3 has 13 amino acids. CDR1 GTSNPN and CDR2 SVGIG come from the germline V gene (reference sequence). CDR3 bases: TGTGCCTTGACCCGACAGGGCTTCTATGGCTACACCTTC. It specifies CALTRQGFYGYTF.

The J gene is TRBJ1-2, the V gene TRBV30; D might be TRBD1 (5 bases). V gave up 0 bases and J gave up 4 bases, with 15 bases separating them. The CDR3 totals 15 residues. Germline V gene lookup returns CDR1 GTSNPN and CDR2 SVGIG (reference sequence). For the CDR3, the DNA is TGTGCCTGGAGTGTACCCGGGACTCGGGGCTATGGCTACACCTTC. This codes for CAWSVPGTRGYGYTF. Filled out from reference TRBV30 and TRBJ1-2, the complete variable domain reads SQTIHQWPATLVQPVGSPLSLECTVEGTSNPNLYWYRQAAGRGLQLLFYSVGIGQISSEVPQNLSASRPQDRQFILSSKKLLLSDSGFYLCAWSVPGTRGYGYTFGSGTRLTVV.

The chain recombines TRBV3-1 (or the pseudogene TRBV3-2) with TRBJ1-6, with TRBD1 as a possible D gene (6 bases). Germline CDR1 reads LGHDT; CDR2 reads YNNKEL (reference sequence). CDR3 length equals 17 residues. The germline V and J ends were trimmed by 0 bases and 0 bases, with 9 bases remaining between them. The CDR3 spells CASSQDLGASYNSPLHF. DNA for the CDR3: TGTGCCAGCAGCCAAGATTTGGGGGCCTCCTATAATTCACCCCTCCACTTT.

This clone occurred once. The chain combines TRBV10-3 with TRBJ1-3, with no clear D. The V and J ends lost 4 bases and 4 bases respectively, with 8 bases between them. CDR1 and CDR2 from the germline V gene are ENHRY and SYGVKD. The CDR3 runs 13 residues. Here the CDR3 reads CAISGEAGNTIYF. The CDR3 region has the DNA TGTGCCATCAGTGGTGAAGCGGGAAACACCATATATTTT.

The rearrangement joins TRBV11-2 to TRBJ1-6; a weak D match, TRBD1 (6 bases). V gave up 1 base and J gave up 9 bases, with 13 bases separating them. The CDR3 runs 15 residues. In germline, CDR1 is SGHAT, CDR2 FQNNGV. The CDR3 sequence: CASSLVGGKSSPLHF. The CDR3 bases are TGTGCCAGCAGCTTAGTTGGGGGCAAGAGTTCACCCCTCCACTTT.

The V call is TRBV7-8, the J call TRBJ1-2, with D maybe TRBD1 (5 bases). This CDR3 is 12 amino acids long. The V gene's germline CDR1 is SGHVS and CDR2 FQNEAQ. V gave up 3 bases and J gave up 8 bases, with 10 bases separating them. The CDR3 DNA reads as TGTGCCAGCAGCTTCTCACAGGCGGGCTACACCTTC. Translation gives CASSFSQAGYTF. The entire variable domain, with the rest obtained from reference TRBV7-8 and TRBJ1-2, is as follows: GAGVSQSPRYKVAKRGQDVALRCDPISGHVSLFWYQQALGQGPEFLTYFQNEAQLDKSGLPSDRFFAERPEGSVSTLKIQRTQQEDSAVYLCASSFSQAGYTFGSGTRLTVV.